This is a list of T cell receptor beta chains from one sample in a study of cytomegalovirus exposure and HLA in healthy donors. Data came from immunoSEQ multiplex PCR; TCRdb stores just in-frame clones and leaves some out. The repertoire has tens of thousands of clones, 77% of them found once; the top ten carry roughly 3.2%. Sequenced sample: PBMCs. The receptors were gathered from a man aged 45-65 years in good health and CMV-seropositive. Both conserved end residues are trimmed from each CDR3.

J | V | CDR3
TRBJ2-2 | TRBV5-1 | ASSLRTSGGTVGELF
TRBJ2-7 | TRBV11-3 | ASSLYQGTYEQY
TRBJ2-7 | TRBV7-3 | ASSIMGGSQNEQY
TRBJ2-3 | TRBV11-3 | ASSLVYWTTSTDTQY
TRBJ1-6 | TRBV5-1 | ASSLVSQQGNSPLH
TRBJ2-7 | TRBV6-5 | ASGRPAYEQY
TRBJ1-2 | TRBV5-4 | ASGDQGIGGYT
TRBJ1-1 | TRBV5-1 | ASSLGGVNTEAF
TRBJ1-4 | TRBV19 | ASSMTGASNEKLF
TRBJ2-3 | TRBV6-4 | ASSYLAGGTDTQY
TRBJ1-2 | TRBV5-1 | ASSLGPSQGSGYGYT
TRBJ2-3 | TRBV10-3 | AISAPGTDTQY
TRBJ2-3 | TRBV30 | AWRGTGSDTQY
TRBJ2-4 | TRBV27 | ASSASGTPRAKNSQY
TRBJ1-2 | TRBV5-4 | ASSLGGGSGISAGYGYT
TRBJ2-7 | TRBV12-5 | ASGSGTGERNEQY
TRBJ2-2 | TRBV13 | ASSLMTGTGELF
TRBJ2-1 | TRBV20-1 | SAKLNEQF
TRBJ2-1 | TRBV7-6 | ASSRKGTGGGNEQF
TRBJ1-3 | TRBV7-9 | ASSLAPSESAGNTIY